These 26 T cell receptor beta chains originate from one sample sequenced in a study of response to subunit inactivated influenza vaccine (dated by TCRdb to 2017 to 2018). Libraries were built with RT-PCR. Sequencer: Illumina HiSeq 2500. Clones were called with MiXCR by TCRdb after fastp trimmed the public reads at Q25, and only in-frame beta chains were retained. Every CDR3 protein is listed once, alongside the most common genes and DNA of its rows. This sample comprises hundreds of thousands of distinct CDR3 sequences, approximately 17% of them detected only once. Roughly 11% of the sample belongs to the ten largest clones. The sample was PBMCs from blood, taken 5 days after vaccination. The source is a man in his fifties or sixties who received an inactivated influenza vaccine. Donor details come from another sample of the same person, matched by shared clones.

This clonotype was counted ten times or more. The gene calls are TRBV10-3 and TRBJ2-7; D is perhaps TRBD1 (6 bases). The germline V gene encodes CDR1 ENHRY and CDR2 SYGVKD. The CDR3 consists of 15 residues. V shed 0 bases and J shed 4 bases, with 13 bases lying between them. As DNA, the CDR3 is TGTGCCATCAGTGAGTCGGGGGACATCTCATACGAGCAGTACTTC. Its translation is CAISESGDISYEQYF.

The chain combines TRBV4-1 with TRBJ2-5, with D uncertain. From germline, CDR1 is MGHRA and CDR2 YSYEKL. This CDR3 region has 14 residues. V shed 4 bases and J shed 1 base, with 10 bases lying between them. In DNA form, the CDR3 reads TGCGCCAGCAGCCCCCAAGATCTCCAAGAGACCCAGTACTTC. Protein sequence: CASSPQDLQETQYF.

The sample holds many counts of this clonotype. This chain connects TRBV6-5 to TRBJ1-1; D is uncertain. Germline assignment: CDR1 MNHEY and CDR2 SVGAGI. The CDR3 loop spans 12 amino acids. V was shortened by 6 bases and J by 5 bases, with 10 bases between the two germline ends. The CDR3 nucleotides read TGTGCCAGCAGCCCCATAGGAACTGAAGCTTTCTTT. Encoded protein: CASSPIGTEAFF.

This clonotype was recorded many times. The CDR3: CASTLYNEQFF. The CDR3, as DNA: TGTGCCAGCACCCTCTACAATGAGCAGTTCTTC. The V call is TRBV12-3 or TRBV12-4, the J call TRBJ2-1; no definite D call. Trimming shortened V by 7 bases and J by 3 bases, and 4 bases separated the two germline ends. The CDR3 is 11 residues long.

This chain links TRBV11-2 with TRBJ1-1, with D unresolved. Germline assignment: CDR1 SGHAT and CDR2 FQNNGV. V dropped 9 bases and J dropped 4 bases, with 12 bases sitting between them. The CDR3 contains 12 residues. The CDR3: CASFNLGTEAFF. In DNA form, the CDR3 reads TGTGCCAGTTTTAATCTGGGCACTGAAGCTTTCTTT.

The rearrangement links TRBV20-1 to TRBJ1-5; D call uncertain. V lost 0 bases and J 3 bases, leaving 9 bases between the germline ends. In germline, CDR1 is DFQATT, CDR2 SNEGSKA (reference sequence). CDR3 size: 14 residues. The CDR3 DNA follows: TGCAGTGCTAGAGAGTCATACCCCAATCAGCCCCAGCATTTT. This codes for CSARESYPNQPQHF.

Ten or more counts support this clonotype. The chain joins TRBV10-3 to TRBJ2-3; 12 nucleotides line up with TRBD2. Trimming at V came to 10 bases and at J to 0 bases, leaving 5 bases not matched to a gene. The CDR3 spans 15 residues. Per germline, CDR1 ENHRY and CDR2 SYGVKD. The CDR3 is CATRLAGDSTDTQYF. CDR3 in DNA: TGTGCCACCCGACTAGCGGGAGACAGCACAGATACGCAGTATTTT.

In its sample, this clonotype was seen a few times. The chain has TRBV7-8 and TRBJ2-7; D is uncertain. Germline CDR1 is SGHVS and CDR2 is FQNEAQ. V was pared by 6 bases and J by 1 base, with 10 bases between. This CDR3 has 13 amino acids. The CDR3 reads CASSRVPSYEQYF. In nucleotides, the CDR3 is TGTGCCAGCAGTCGAGTACCATCCTACGAGCAGTACTTC.

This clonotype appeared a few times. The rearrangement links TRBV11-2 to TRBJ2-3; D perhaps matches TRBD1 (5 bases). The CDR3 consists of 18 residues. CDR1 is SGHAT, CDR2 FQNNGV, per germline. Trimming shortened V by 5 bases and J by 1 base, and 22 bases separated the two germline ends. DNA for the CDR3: TGTGCCAGCAGCCGAACAGGTTACCAGGGCGGAGGCACAGATACGCAGTATTTT. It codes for CASSRTGYQGGGTDTQYF.

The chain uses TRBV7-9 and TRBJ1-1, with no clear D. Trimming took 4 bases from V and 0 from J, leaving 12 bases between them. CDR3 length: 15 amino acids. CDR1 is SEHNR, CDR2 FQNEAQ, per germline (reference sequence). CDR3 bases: TGTGCCAGCAGCTCTTTTGAGGGATTGAACACTGAAGCTTTCTTT. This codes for CASSSFEGLNTEAFF.

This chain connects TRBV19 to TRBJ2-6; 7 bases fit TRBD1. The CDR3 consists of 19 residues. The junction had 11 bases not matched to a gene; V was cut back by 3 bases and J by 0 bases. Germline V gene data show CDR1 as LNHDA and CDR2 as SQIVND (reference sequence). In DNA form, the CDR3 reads TGTGCCAGTAGTATCCCCAGAAGACAGGGCATCTCTGGGGCCAACGTCCTGACTTTC. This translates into CASSIPRRQGISGANVLTF. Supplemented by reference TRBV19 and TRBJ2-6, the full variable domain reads DGGITQSPKYLFRKEGQNVTLSCEQNLNHDAMYWYRQDPGQGLRLIYYSQIVNDFQKGDIAEGYSVSREKKESFPLTVTSAQKNPTAFYLCASSIPRRQGISGANVLTFGAGSRLTVL.

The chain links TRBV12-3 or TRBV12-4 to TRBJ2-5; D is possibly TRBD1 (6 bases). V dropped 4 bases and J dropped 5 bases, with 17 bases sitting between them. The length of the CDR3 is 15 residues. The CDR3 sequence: CASSYSGTPGETQYF. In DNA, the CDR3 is TGTGCCAGCAGTTACTCCGGGACACCTGGGGAGACCCAGTACTTC.

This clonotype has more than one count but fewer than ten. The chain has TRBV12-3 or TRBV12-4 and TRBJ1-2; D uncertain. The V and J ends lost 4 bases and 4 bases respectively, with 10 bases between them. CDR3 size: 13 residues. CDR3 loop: CASSSGPSYGYTF. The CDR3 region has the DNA TGTGCCAGCAGTTCAGGACCTTCCTATGGCTACACCTTC.

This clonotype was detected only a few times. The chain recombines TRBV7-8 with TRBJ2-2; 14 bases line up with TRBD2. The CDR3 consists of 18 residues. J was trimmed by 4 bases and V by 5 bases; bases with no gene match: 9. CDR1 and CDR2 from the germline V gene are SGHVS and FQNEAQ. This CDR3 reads CASSTTSGGGRGTGELFF. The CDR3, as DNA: TGTGCCAGCAGCACGACTAGCGGGGGGGGCCGGGGCACCGGGGAGCTGTTTTTT.

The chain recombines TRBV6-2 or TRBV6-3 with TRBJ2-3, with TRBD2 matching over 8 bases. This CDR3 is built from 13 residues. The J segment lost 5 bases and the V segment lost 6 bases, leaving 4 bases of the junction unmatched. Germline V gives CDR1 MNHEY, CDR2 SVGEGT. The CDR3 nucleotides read TGTGCCAGCAGACCGGGAGGGGGAGATACGCAGTATTTT. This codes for CASRPGGGDTQYF.

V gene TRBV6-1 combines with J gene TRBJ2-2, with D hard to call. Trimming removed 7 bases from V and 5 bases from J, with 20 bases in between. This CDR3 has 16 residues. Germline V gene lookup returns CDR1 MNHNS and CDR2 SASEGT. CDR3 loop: CASTLNALLTTGELFF. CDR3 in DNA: TGTGCCAGCACATTAAACGCCCTCCTGACGACCGGGGAGCTGTTTTTT.

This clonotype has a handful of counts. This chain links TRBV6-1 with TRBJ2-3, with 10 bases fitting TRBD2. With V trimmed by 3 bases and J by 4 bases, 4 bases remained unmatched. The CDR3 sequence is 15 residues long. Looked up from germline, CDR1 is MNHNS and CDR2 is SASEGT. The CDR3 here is CASSDNLAGADTQYF. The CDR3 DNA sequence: TGTGCCAGCAGTGATAACCTAGCGGGAGCAGATACGCAGTATTTT.

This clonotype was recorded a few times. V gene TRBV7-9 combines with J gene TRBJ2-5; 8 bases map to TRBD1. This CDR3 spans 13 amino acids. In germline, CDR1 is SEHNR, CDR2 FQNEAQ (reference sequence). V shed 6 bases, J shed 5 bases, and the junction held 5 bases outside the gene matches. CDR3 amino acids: CASRFDRGETQYF. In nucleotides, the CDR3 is TGTGCCAGCAGGTTTGACAGGGGTGAGACCCAGTACTTC.

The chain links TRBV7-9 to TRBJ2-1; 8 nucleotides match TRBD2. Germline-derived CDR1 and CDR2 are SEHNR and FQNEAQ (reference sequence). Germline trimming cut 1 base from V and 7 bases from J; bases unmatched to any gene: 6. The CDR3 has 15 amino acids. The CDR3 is CASSLGGTRWNEQFF. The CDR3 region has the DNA TGTGCCAGCAGCTTAGGAGGGACTAGGTGGAATGAGCAGTTCTTC.

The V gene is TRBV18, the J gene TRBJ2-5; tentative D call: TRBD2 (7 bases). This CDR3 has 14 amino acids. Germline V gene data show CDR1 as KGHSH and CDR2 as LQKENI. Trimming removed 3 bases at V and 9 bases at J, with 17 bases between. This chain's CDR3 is CASSPREAQGSQYF. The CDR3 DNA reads TGTGCCAGCTCACCCCGGGAGGCCCAGGGGTCCCAGTACTTC.

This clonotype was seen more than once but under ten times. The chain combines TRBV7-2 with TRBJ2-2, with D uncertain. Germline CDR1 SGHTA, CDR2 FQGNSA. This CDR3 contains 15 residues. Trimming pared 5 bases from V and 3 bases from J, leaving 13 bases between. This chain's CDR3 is CASSPLGLDTGELFF. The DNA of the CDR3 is TGTGCCAGCAGCCCCTTGGGGTTAGACACCGGGGAGCTGTTTTTT.

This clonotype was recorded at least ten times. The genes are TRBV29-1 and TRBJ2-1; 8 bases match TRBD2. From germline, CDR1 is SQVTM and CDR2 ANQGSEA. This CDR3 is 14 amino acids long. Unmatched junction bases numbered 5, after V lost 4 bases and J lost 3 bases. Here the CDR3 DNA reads TGCAGCGTTGTCGCCCTAGCGGGCTACAATGAGCAGTTCTTC. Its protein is CSVVALAGYNEQFF.

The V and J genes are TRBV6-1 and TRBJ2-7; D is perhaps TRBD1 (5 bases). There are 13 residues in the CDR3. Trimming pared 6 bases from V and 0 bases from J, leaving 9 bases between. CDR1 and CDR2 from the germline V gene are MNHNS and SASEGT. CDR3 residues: CASRTASSYEQYF. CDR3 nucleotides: TGTGCCAGCAGGACAGCCTCCTCCTACGAGCAGTACTTC.

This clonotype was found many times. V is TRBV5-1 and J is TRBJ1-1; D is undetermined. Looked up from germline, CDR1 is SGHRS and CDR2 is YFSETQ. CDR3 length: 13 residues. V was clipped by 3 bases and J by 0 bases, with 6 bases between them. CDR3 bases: TGCGCCAGCAGCTGGACGCTGAACACTGAAGCTTTCTTT. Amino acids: CASSWTLNTEAFF.

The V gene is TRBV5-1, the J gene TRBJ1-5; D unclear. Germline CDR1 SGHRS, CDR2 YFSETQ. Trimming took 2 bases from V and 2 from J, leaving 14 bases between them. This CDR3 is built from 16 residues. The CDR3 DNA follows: TGCGCCAGCAGCTTTGGAGGGTTAGGAGGCAATCAGCCCCAGCATTTT. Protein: CASSFGGLGGNQPQHF.

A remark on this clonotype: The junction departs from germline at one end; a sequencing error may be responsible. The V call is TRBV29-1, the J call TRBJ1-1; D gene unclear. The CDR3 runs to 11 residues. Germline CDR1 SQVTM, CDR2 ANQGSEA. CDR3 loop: CSVWENAEAFF. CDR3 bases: TGCAGCGTGTGGGAGAACGCTGAAGCTTTCTTT.